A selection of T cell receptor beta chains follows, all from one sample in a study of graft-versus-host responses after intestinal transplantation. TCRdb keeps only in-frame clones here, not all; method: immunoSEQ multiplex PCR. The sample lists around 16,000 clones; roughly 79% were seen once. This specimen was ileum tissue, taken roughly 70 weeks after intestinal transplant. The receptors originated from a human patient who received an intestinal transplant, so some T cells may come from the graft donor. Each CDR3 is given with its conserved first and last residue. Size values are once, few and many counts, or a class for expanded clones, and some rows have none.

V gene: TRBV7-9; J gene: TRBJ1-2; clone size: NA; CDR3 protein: CASSLLEGDYGYTF
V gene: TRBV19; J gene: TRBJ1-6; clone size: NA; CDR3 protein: CASTQQGSYNSPLHF
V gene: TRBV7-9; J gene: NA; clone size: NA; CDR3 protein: CASSLVSEQYF
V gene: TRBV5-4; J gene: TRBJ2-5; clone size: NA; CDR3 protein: CASSWGEREGQETQYF
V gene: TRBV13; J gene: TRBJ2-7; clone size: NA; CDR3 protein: CASSLIHSGVSSYEQYF
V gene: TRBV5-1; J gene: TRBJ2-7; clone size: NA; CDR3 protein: CASATDPFSYEQYF
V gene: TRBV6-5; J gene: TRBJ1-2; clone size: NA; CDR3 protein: CASSPYPGAYGYTF
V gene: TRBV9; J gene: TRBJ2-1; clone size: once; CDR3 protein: CASSLENEQFF
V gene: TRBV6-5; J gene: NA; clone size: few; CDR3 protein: CASRMYETAVYEQYF
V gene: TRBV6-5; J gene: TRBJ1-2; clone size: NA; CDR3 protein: CASSYSTGMGGYTF
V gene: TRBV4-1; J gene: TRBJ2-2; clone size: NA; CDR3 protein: CASIQGPMSDTGELFF
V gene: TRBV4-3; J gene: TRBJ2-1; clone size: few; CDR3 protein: CASSQDGGLAGYNEQFF
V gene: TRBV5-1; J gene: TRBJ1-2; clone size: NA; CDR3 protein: CASREGLEDTF
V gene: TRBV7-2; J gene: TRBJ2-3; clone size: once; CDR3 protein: CASSSIGDTQYF
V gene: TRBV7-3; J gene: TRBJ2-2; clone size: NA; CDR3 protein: CASSLTPLVGTGELFF
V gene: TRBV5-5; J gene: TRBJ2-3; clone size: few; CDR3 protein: CASSPRGTGSTDTQYF
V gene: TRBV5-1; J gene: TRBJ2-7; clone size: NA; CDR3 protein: CASSLGQASSYEQYF
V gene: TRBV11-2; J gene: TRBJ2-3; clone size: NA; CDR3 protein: CASSLVPGGFTDTQYF
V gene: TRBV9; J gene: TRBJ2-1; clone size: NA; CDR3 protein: CASSIGTSGYNEQFF
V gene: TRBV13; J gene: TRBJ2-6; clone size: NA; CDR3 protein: CASCLALSGANVLTF
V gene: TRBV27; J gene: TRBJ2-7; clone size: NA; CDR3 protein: CASRRSDGDYEQYF
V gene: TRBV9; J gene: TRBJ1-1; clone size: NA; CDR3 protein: CASSAPGTGGREAFF
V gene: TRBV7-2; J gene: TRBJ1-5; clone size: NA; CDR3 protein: CASSSPNRNQLQHF
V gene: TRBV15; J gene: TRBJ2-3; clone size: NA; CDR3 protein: CATSRTADSTDTQYF
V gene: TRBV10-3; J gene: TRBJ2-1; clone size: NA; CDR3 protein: CAISGDGWGRDEQFF
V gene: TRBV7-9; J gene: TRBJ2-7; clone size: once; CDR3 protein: CASSSGLAGVDEQYF
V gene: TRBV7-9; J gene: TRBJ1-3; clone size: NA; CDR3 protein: CASSRPTGSGNTIYF
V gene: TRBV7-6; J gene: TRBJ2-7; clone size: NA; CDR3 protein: CASSLDGQGRAQYF
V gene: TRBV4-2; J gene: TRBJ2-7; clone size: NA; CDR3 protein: CASSQTSGESYEQYF
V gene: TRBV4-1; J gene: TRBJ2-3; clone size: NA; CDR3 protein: CASSHDRVTDTQYF
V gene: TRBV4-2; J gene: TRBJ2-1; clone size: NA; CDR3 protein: CASSQDGGTGDNEQFF
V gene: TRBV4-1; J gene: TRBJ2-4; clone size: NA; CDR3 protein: CASSQDLRGSSSRNIQYF
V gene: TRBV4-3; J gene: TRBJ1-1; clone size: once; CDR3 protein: CASSLNGVNTEAFF
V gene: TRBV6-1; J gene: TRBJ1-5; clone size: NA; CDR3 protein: CASSWEDNQPQHF
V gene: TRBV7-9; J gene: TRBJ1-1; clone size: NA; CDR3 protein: CASSASNTEAFF
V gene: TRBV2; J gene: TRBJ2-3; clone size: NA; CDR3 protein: CASRRIASSTDTQYF
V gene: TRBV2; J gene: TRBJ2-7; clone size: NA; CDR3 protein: CASSEAGGGDYEQYF